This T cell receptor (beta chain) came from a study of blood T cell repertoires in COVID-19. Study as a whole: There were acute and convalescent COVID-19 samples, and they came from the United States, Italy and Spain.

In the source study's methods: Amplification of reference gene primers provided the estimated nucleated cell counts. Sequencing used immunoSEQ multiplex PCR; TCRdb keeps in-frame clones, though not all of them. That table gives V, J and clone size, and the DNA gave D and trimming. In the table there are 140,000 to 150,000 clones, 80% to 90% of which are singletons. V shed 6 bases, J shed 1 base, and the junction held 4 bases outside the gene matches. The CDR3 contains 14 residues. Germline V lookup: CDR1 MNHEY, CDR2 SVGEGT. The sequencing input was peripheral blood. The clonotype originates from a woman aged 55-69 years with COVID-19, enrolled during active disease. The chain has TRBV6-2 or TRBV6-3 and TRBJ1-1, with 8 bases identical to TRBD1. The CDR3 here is CASSLDRENTEAFF. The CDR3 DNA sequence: TGTGCCAGCAGCTTGGACAGGGAGAACACTGAAGCTTTCTTT.